This T cell receptor beta chain was identified during a study of blood T cell repertoires in COVID-19. This CDR3 is 15 amino acids long. Germline V CDR1 and CDR2: MDHEN, SYDVKM. Trimming left V 5 bases short and J 6 bases short, with 17 bases between. TCRdb's copy holds only in-frame clones and misses some; the assay was immunoSEQ multiplex PCR. The table has roughly 360,000 clones, around 89% seen once. The chain combines TRBV28 with TRBJ1-5, with D possibly matching TRBD1 (6 bases). The sequenced sample was PBMCs or T cells enriched from blood (not recorded which). The receptor was derived from a woman aged 30 to 39 with acute COVID-19. The CDR3 region has the DNA TGTGCCAGCAGTCGACCCTACAGGGCCCGTCAGCCCCAGCATTTT. It translates to CASSRPYRARQPQHF.